The clone carrying this TCR beta chain occurred a few times. Its antigen is not identified. This clone may be a read error of a much larger clone one base away. This entry is derived from a study of T-cell reconstitution after alpha-beta-depleted transplantation in children. For TCRbeta, the library was prepared with unique molecular identifiers. Using its own MiXCR run on the PCR reads, TCRdb lists one record per CDR3 protein. The sample has around 500,000 distinct CDR3 sequences; under 25% are singletons. Study-wide results and caveats: Expanded graft clones, several hundred of them, were reportedly the source of alpha-beta T cells about two months after transplant.

The TCR was taken from a boy less than two years old who had a stem cell transplant for acute myeloid leukemia, so the T cells may come from the graft donor. Source: PBMCs, mostly from graft donor cells, taken 360 days after TCRalphabeta/CD19-depleted stem cell transplant.

CDR3 coding DNA: TGCTGTGCTAGAGCCCGGGGGGCTTACAATTCACCCCTCCACTTT. Translating gives CCARARGAYNSPLHF. This chain joins TRBV20-1 and TRBJ1-6; the D gene is possibly TRBD1 (6 bases). The CDR3 has 15 residues. Germline CDR1 DFQATT, CDR2 SNEGSKA (reference sequence).